A selection of T cell receptor beta chains follows, all from one sample in a study of blood T cell repertoires in COVID-19. Data came from immunoSEQ multiplex PCR; TCRdb stores just in-frame clones and leaves some out. The sample holds over 150,000 clones, more than 70% seen once. The sample taken for sequencing was peripheral blood. The receptors originated from a man aged 50-60 years with active or convalescent COVID-19. CDR3s include the opening cysteine and the closing phenylalanine or tryptophan. A D gene is named only where the DNA matches it firmly.

v_call	d_call	j_call	cdr3_aa
TRBV21-1	NA	TRBJ2-1	CASEGELGARTYNEQFF
TRBV29-1	TRBD2	TRBJ2-5	CSVEDWQKTSGIQETQYF
TRBV27	TRBD1	TRBJ1-4	CASRTNRQGTNEKLFF
TRBV6-6	TRBD2	TRBJ2-7	CASTLAGPSYEQYF
TRBV5-1	NA	TRBJ2-7	CASSLASGFYEQYF
TRBV6-5	NA	TRBJ1-5	CASSLWGGPQHF
TRBV21-1	NA	TRBJ1-5	CASSKASETFSNQPQHF
TRBV29-1	NA	TRBJ2-7	CSVHRGGEQYF
TRBV7-9	TRBD2	TRBJ2-1	CASSSGLAGPNEQFF
TRBV18	TRBD1	TRBJ2-5	CASSPIGQGETQYF
TRBV19	NA	TRBJ1-5	CASNSGDKPQHF
TRBV2	NA	TRBJ2-7	CASSGSSYEQYF
TRBV2	TRBD1	TRBJ2-1	CASSVDRGNYNEQFF
TRBV4-3	TRBD2	TRBJ2-1	CASSRAGTSGRYEQFF
TRBV30	TRBD1	TRBJ2-3	CAWSLSGQIITDTQYF
TRBV6-5	NA	TRBJ1-2	CASSYSKFQGSDGYTF
TRBV19	TRBD1	TRBJ2-3	CASNWGQGPDTQYF
TRBV5-4	NA	TRBJ1-2	CASSLEKESYRLNYGYTF
TRBV3-1/TRBV3-2	NA	TRBJ1-1	CASCSTQNTEAFF
TRBV28	NA	TRBJ2-7	CASSPRDFSIGEQYF
TRBV18	NA	TRBJ2-4	CASSPRTTGENIQYF
TRBV6-5	NA	TRBJ1-3	CASSRFGGGRGTIYF
TRBV27	NA	TRBJ1-2	CASSSNINYGYTF
TRBV6-5	NA	TRBJ1-2	CASRRQRQANYGYTF
TRBV6-6	TRBD2	TRBJ2-3	CASSFGLAGVADTQYF
TRBV7-2	NA	TRBJ1-5	CASSLEGRSQPQHF
TRBV4-2	TRBD2	TRBJ2-7	CASSLQLAGTGEQYF
TRBV5-1	TRBD1	TRBJ1-1	CASSSGQGVDTEAFF
TRBV7-2	NA	TRBJ2-5	CASSLRGAYQETQYF
TRBV7-8	NA	TRBJ2-7	CASSSLAVSSYEQYF
TRBV6-2/TRBV6-3	TRBD2	TRBJ2-7	CASSYSWREESYEQYF
TRBV6-4	NA	TRBJ1-1	CASSDSGGEAFF
TRBV4-1	NA	TRBJ1-1	CASSQESSWVFGTEAFF
TRBV18	TRBD2	TRBJ2-1	CASSPPTSGRGDNEQFF
TRBV4-3	NA	TRBJ2-7	CASSQDPLTEESSYEQYF
TRBV5-4	TRBD2	TRBJ2-1	CASSALSSGSNHEQFF
TRBV30	NA	TRBJ1-1	CAWSLNSGIEAFF
TRBV6-2/TRBV6-3	TRBD2	TRBJ2-2	CASSYSRKGLAGETGELFF
TRBV2	NA	TRBJ1-1	CASRDSDRTEAFF
TRBV9	TRBD1	TRBJ2-3	CASSWDRVTDTQYF
TRBV18	NA	TRBJ1-6	CASSPPLGSNSPLHF
TRBV7-7	TRBD1	TRBJ2-2	CASSLTGGDTGELFF
TRBV11-2	NA	TRBJ2-5	CASSLVLAQETQYF
TRBV13	TRBD1	TRBJ1-5	CASSLSTGGNQPQHF
TRBV6-5	NA	TRBJ1-5	CASSSLGGAGQPQHF